The 29 T cell receptor beta chains listed next were all sequenced from one sample in a study of T cells in localized non-small cell lung cancer (dated by TCRdb to 2018 to 2021). The library was made by the immunoSEQ multiplex PCR assay. TCRdb carries this immuneACCESS record with in-frame sequences only. Its versions omit some clonotypes, under half of them owing to an unresolved V gene in the studies checked, with the rest unexplained. Across this sample there are 40,000 to 65,000 clones, with around 87% seen only once. Of the sample, less than 20% is held by the ten largest clones. This specimen was PBMCs, taken before any cancer treatment. The receptors shown here come from a female donor with stage II lung adenocarcinoma.

The chain links TRBV13 to TRBJ1-1; the D is unclear. The CDR3 length is 19 residues. V lost 2 bases and J lost 1, with 23 bases in between. Germline values: CDR1 PRHDT, CDR2 FYEKMQ (reference sequence). CDR3 sequence: CASSLQSWTAWPGNTEAFF. The CDR3 DNA follows: TGTGCCAGCAGCTTACAATCTTGGACCGCCTGGCCGGGGAACACTGAAGCTTTCTTT.

This chain uses TRBV6-1 with TRBJ1-1; the D gene is possibly TRBD1 (6 bases). The V end lost 5 bases, the J end lost 1 base, and 11 bases lay between the germline ends. CDR1 MNHNS and CDR2 SASEGT come from the germline V gene. The CDR3 extends over 14 amino acids. The CDR3 nucleotides read TGTGCCAGCAGTACCACGGACAGGAACACTGAAGCTTTCTTT. Protein sequence: CASSTTDRNTEAFF.

CDR3 DNA sequence: TGTGCCAGCAGCTTCGCAGCTAGCTCCTACGAGCAGTACTTC. This gives the protein CASSFAASSYEQYF. The chain has TRBV7-9 and TRBJ2-7; D ambiguous. CDR1 is SEHNR and CDR2 is FQNEAQ in the germline V gene (reference sequence). This CDR3 comprises 14 residues. V dropped 3 bases and J dropped 0 bases, with 9 bases sitting between them.

The chain combines TRBV28 with TRBJ1-2, with a possible D match to TRBD1 (6 bases). Trimming took off 8 bases at V and 2 bases at J, with 12 bases between the two ends. Germline V gene sequence: CDR1 MDHEN, CDR2 SYDVKM. The CDR3 extends over 13 amino acids. Written as DNA, the CDR3 is TGTGCCAGCGGTCTACAGGGAAACTATGGCTACACCTTC. This gives the protein CASGLQGNYGYTF.

This clone was picked up one time. V and J are TRBV6-5 and TRBJ2-5, with 10 positions matching TRBD2. CDR3 length equals 15 residues. J was trimmed by 6 bases and V by 5 bases; bases with no gene match: 9. In germline, CDR1 is MNHEY, CDR2 SVGAGI. The CDR3, as DNA: TGTGCCAGCAGTCGAGCGGGGGGGCCGGAGAAGACCCAGTACTTC. This translates into CASSRAGGPEKTQYF.

The chain recombines TRBV30 with TRBJ2-7, with 10 bases lining up with TRBD2. The CDR3 extends over 14 amino acids. V lost 4 bases, J lost 4 bases, and 7 bases stayed unmatched. In germline, CDR1 is GTSNPN, CDR2 SVGIG (reference sequence). CDR3 DNA: TGTGCCTGGAATCGGGTAGCGGGGGGTTACGAGCAGTACTTC. It encodes CAWNRVAGGYEQYF.

This chain connects TRBV7-2 to TRBJ1-6; D uncertain. The CDR3 length is 16 residues. Trimming cost V 1 base and J 0 bases, with 7 bases left between them. Germline loops: CDR1 SGHTA, CDR2 FQGNSA. CDR3 sequence reads: CASSLGLSSYNSPLHF. CDR3 DNA: TGTGCCAGCAGCTTAGGCTTAAGCTCCTATAATTCACCCCTCCACTTT.

V usage is TRBV11-2 and J usage is TRBJ2-5; D may be TRBD2 (5 bases). This CDR3 comprises 15 residues. V lost 0 bases and J lost 4, with 12 bases in between. Germline V gene sequence: CDR1 SGHAT, CDR2 FQNNGV. This CDR3 reads CASSLERLAGETQYF. The CDR3 coding sequence is TGTGCCAGCAGCTTAGAAAGACTGGCGGGAGAGACCCAGTACTTC.

This chain connects TRBV7-9 to TRBJ1-1, with TRBD1 matching 11 bases. The CDR3 contains 16 residues. Trimming removed 3 bases from V and 1 base from J; junction bases left unmatched: 4. CDR1 is SEHNR and CDR2 is FQNEAQ in the germline V gene (reference sequence). The CDR3 sequence: CASSLGTGGRNTEAFF. Here the CDR3 DNA reads TGTGCCAGCAGCTTGGGGACAGGGGGAAGGAACACTGAAGCTTTCTTT.

The gene calls are TRBV14 and TRBJ2-3; D uncertain. Germline CDR1 and CDR2: SGHDN and FVKESK. V lost 0 bases and J lost 1, with 8 bases in between. This CDR3 comprises 15 residues. The CDR3 DNA reads as TGTGCCAGCAGCCAAGACGGATTAGGCACAGATACGCAGTATTTT. It is translated as CASSQDGLGTDTQYF.

Of note for this clone: Germline is not matched at one junction end, which may reflect a read error. This chain links TRBV7-9 with TRBJ1-2, with D perhaps TRBD1 (5 bases). This CDR3 region has 13 residues. The germline CDR1 and CDR2 sequences are SEHNR and FQNEAQ (reference sequence). CDR3: CASNLRGDYGYTF. In DNA, the CDR3 is TGTGCCAGCAACTTAAGGGGCGACTATGGCTACACCTTC.

J is TRBJ1-2 and V is TRBV18, with unresolved D. The CDR3 covers 14 residues. CDR1 and CDR2 (germline): KGHSH, LQKENI. V lost 6 bases and J lost 6, with 17 bases in between. The CDR3 bases are TGTGCCAGCTCCCTGATGGAGGATAGCCATGGCTACACCTTC. Residues: CASSLMEDSHGYTF.

CDR3 region: CAIRDSGQIYNEQFF. CDR3 nucleotides: TGTGCCATCAGAGATTCGGGACAGATATACAATGAGCAGTTCTTC. The V gene is TRBV10-3, the J gene TRBJ2-1, with 7 bases that match TRBD1. The CDR3 covers 15 residues. Germline trimming cut 6 bases from V and 4 bases from J; bases unmatched to any gene: 9. Per the germline V gene, CDR1 is ENHRY and CDR2 is SYGVKD.

J is TRBJ2-7 and V is TRBV28, with a possible D match to TRBD1 (7 bases). Germline V lookup: CDR1 MDHEN, CDR2 SYDVKM. The CDR3 consists of 15 residues. V was pared by 6 bases and J by 0 bases, with 15 bases between. The CDR3 nucleotides are TGTGCCAGCAGCAGTTCAGGGGGGCTCTCCTACGAGCAGTACTTC. This sequence encodes CASSSSGGLSYEQYF.

The chain carries TRBV19 and TRBJ1-1; the match to TRBD1 covers 7 bases. Germline CDR1 reads LNHDA; CDR2 reads SQIVND (reference sequence). The CDR3 covers 13 residues. Germline trimming cut 8 bases from V and 7 bases from J; bases unmatched to any gene: 10. In DNA form, the CDR3 reads TGTGCCAGTTTCGCCGGGACAGTCTTTGAAGCTTTCTTT. Translating gives CASFAGTVFEAFF.

The chain is built from TRBV2 and TRBJ1-2; tentative D call: TRBD1 (6 bases). V shed 6 bases and J shed 4 bases, with 15 bases lying between them. This CDR3 is 14 amino acids long. Germline V lookup: CDR1 SNHLY, CDR2 FYNNEI. The DNA for the CDR3 is TGTGCCAGCAGGTTCCAGGGAGGGGGCTATGGCTACACCTTC. Amino acid sequence: CASRFQGGGYGYTF.

This sequence joins TRBV5-1 and TRBJ2-1; 8 bases are shared with TRBD2. Unmatched junction bases numbered 12, after V lost 5 bases and J lost 8 bases. Germline assignment: CDR1 SGHRS and CDR2 YFSETQ. The CDR3 is 15 residues long. The CDR3 reads CASSLGLAHGDEQFF. The CDR3 bases are TGCGCCAGCAGTCTAGGACTAGCCCATGGTGATGAGCAGTTCTTC.

The CDR3 protein is CASSLKPWTERNTEAFF. The CDR3 nucleotides read TGTGCCAGCAGCCTCAAACCCTGGACAGAGAGGAACACTGAAGCTTTCTTT. The chain employs TRBV27 and TRBJ1-1, with D possibly matching TRBD1 (6 bases). The germline V gene has CDR1 MNHEY and CDR2 SMNVEV (reference sequence). The germline V and J ends were trimmed by 6 bases and 1 base, with 21 bases remaining between them. The CDR3 has 17 residues.

The J gene is TRBJ1-3, the V gene TRBV30; 9 nucleotides agree with TRBD1. Unmatched junction bases numbered 5, after V lost 0 bases and J lost 2 bases. This CDR3 has 16 amino acids. Germline V gene lookup returns CDR1 GTSNPN and CDR2 SVGIG (reference sequence). Here the CDR3 reads CAWSVGDRVPGNTIYF. The CDR3 coding sequence is TGTGCCTGGAGTGTAGGGGACAGGGTGCCTGGAAACACCATATATTTT.

This chain joins TRBV2 and TRBJ1-5; D is undetermined. The CDR3 consists of 15 residues. Trimming took 6 bases from V and 5 from J, leaving 17 bases between them. Germline CDR1 reads SNHLY; CDR2 reads FYNNEI. The CDR3 sequence is CASRKVGSEDQPQHF. The CDR3 coding sequence is TGTGCCAGCAGGAAGGTGGGCTCGGAGGATCAGCCCCAGCATTTT.

The V gene is TRBV25-1, the J gene TRBJ1-1; D gene unclear. CDR3 length: 14 residues. Trimming removed 3 bases at V and 12 bases at J, with 20 bases between. Germline lookup yields CDR1 MGHDK and CDR2 SYGVNS. The chain's CDR3 is CASSEEGFFRRTFF. The CDR3 nucleotides are TGTGCCAGCAGTGAGGAGGGTTTTTTTAGGAGAACTTTCTTT.

The chain has TRBV5-1 and TRBJ2-3; a possible D gene is TRBD1 (5 bases). Trimming removed 1 base at V and 2 bases at J, with 8 bases between. Germline V gene lookup returns CDR1 SGHRS and CDR2 YFSETQ. The CDR3 is 14 amino acids. CDR3 sequence: CASSLQGPTDTQYF. The CDR3 nucleotides are TGCGCCAGCAGCTTGCAGGGTCCCACAGATACGCAGTATTTT.

The chain has TRBV4-1 and TRBJ1-2, with a possible D match to TRBD1 (5 bases). From germline, CDR1 is MGHRA and CDR2 YSYEKL. The CDR3 has 14 amino acids. Deletions cut 8 bases from V and 3 bases from J, with 16 bases between. CDR3 DNA sequence: TGCGCCAGCCGCCCTGCCGGGGCGGACTATGGCTACACCTTC. As protein: CASRPAGADYGYTF.

V gene TRBV27 combines with J gene TRBJ2-4, with 8 bases that match TRBD1. Per the germline V gene, CDR1 is MNHEY and CDR2 is SMNVEV (reference sequence). This CDR3 contains 18 residues. V lost 6 bases, J lost 0 bases, and 13 bases stayed unmatched. Here the CDR3 reads CASSPDRAGGPAKNIQYF. As DNA, the CDR3 is TGTGCCAGCAGCCCGGACAGGGCAGGGGGTCCAGCCAAAAACATTCAGTACTTC.

V gene TRBV11-3 combines with J gene TRBJ2-7; D unresolved. The CDR3 spans 15 residues. CDR1 and CDR2 from the germline V gene are SGHNT and YENEEA. Trimming cost V 2 bases and J 3 bases, with 14 bases left between them. The DNA of the CDR3 is TGTGCCAGCAGCTTACGGTCTGCCCCGAGCTACGAGCAGTACTTC. Translated: CASSLRSAPSYEQYF.

The genes are TRBV6-6 and TRBJ1-1; a weak D match, TRBD1 (6 bases). Germline loops: CDR1 MNHNY, CDR2 SVGAGI (reference sequence). V gave up 7 bases and J gave up 1 base, with 16 bases separating them. The CDR3 has 15 residues. CDR3 loop: CASTQGGQTNTEAFF. The CDR3 DNA reads TGTGCCAGCACTCAAGGGGGGCAGACGAACACTGAAGCTTTCTTT.

This rearrangement joins TRBV5-1 to TRBJ1-1; D is unresolved. The V gene lost 3 bases and the J gene lost 0 bases, with 15 bases spanning the gap. The CDR3 sequence is 16 residues long. CDR1 SGHRS and CDR2 YFSETQ come from the germline V gene. CDR3 region: CASSSRAETMNTEAFF. CDR3 in DNA: TGCGCCAGCAGCTCACGGGCAGAAACTATGAACACTGAAGCTTTCTTT.

The CDR3 loop is CASRPNLNTEAFF. Written as DNA, the CDR3 is TGCGCCAGCAGACCCAACCTGAACACTGAAGCTTTCTTT. The rearrangement joins TRBV10-1 to TRBJ1-1, with D uncertain. The CDR3 consists of 13 residues. CDR1 and CDR2 (germline): WNHNN, SYGVQD (reference sequence). The V end lost 6 bases, the J end lost 0 bases, and 8 bases lay between the germline ends.

J is TRBJ2-2 and V is TRBV19; 10 bases are shared with TRBD1. The germline V gene has CDR1 LNHDA and CDR2 SQIVND (reference sequence). This CDR3 contains 16 residues. V shed 6 bases and J 2 bases; nucleotides not matched to a gene: 6. Here the CDR3 DNA reads TGTGCCAGTAGCCTCCGGACAGGGGGAAACACCGGGGAGCTGTTTTTT. This gives the protein CASSLRTGGNTGELFF.